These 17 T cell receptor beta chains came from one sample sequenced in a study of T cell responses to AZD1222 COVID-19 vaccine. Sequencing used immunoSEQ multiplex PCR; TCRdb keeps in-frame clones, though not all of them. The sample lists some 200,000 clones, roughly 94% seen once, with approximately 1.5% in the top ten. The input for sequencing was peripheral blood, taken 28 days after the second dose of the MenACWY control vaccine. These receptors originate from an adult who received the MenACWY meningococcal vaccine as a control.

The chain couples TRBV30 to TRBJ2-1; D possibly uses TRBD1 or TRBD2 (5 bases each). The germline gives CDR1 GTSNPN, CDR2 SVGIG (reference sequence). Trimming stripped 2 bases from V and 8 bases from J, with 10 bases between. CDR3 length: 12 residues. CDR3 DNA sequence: TGTGCCTGGAGTCACCGAGGGGATGAGCAGTTCTTC. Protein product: CAWSHRGDEQFF.

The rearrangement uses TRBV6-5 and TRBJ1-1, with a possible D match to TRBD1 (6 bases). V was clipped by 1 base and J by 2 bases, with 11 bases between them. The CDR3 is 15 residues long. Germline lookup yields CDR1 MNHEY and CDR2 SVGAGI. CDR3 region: CASSYYLQGNTEAFF. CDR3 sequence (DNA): TGTGCCAGCAGTTACTACCTACAGGGTAACACTGAAGCTTTCTTT.

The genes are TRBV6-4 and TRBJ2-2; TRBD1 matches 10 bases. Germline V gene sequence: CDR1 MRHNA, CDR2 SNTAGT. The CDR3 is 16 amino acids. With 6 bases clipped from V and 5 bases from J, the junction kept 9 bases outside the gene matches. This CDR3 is CASSNTGTGETGELFF. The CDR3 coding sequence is TGTGCCAGCAGCAATACCGGGACAGGGGAGACCGGGGAGCTGTTTTTT.

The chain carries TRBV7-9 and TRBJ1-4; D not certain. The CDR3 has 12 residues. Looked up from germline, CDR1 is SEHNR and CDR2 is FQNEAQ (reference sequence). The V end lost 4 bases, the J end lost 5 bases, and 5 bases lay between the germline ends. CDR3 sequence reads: CASSSGNEKLFF. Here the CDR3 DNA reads TGTGCCAGCAGCTCCGGAAATGAAAAACTGTTTTTT.

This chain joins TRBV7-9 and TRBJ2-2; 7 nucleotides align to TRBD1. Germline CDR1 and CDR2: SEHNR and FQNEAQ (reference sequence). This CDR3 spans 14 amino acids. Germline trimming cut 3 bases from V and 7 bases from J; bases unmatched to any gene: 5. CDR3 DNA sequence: TGTGCCAGCAGCTTCGAGGGGGCCGTCGGGGAGCTGTTTTTT. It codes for CASSFEGAVGELFF.

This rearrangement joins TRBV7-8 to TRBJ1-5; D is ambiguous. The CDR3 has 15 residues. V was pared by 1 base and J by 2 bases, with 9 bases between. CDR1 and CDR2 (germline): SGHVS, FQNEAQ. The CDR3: CASSLEGPGNQPQHF. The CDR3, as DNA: TGTGCCAGCAGCTTAGAAGGGCCAGGCAATCAGCCCCAGCATTTT.

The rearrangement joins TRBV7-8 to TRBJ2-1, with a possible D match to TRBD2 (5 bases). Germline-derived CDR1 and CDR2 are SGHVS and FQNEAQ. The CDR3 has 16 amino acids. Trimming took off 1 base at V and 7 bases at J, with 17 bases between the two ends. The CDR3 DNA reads TGTGCCAGCAGCTTAGGGTTTGCGGGCCTTGATAATGAGCAGTTCTTC. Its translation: CASSLGFAGLDNEQFF. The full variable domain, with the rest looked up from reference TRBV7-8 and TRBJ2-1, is GAGVSQSPRYKVAKRGQDVALRCDPISGHVSLFWYQQALGQGPEFLTYFQNEAQLDKSGLPSDRFFAERPEGSVSTLKIQRTQQEDSAVYLCASSLGFAGLDNEQFFGPGTRLTVL.

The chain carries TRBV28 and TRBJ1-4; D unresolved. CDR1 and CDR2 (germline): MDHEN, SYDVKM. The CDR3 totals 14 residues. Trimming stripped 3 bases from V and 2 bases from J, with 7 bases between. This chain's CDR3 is CASSFLGTNEKLFF. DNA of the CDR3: TGTGCCAGCAGTTTTCTGGGGACTAATGAAAAACTGTTTTTT.

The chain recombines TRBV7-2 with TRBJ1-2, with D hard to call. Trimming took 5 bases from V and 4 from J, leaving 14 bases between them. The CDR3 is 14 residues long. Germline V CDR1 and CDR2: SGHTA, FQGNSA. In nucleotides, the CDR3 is TGTGCCAGCAGCAATGGGAGTCCATTCTATGGCTACACCTTC. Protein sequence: CASSNGSPFYGYTF.

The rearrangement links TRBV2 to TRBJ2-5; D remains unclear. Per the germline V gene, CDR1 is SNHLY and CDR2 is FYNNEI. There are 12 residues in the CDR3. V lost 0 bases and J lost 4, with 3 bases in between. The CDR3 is CASSEAVETQYF. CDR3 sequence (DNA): TGTGCCAGCAGTGAAGCGGTAGAGACCCAGTACTTC.

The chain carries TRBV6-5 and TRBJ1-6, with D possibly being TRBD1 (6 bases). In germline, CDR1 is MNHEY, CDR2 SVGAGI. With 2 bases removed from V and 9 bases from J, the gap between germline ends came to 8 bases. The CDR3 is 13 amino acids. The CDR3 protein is CASSYGGSSPLHF. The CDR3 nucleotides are TGTGCCAGCAGTTACGGGGGCAGTTCACCCCTCCACTTT.

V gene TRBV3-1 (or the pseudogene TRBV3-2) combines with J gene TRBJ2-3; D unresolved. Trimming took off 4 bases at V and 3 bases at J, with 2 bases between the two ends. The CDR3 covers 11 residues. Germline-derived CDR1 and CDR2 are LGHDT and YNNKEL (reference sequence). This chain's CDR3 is CASSLTDTQYF. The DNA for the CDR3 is TGTGCCAGCAGCCTAACAGATACGCAGTATTTT.

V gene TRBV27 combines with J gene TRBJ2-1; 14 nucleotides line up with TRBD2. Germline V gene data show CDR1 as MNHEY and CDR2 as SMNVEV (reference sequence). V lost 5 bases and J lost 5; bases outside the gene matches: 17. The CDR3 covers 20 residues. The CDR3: CASSGPLGLAGDLKDNEQFF. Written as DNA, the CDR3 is TGTGCCAGCAGTGGGCCTTTGGGACTAGCGGGAGATTTGAAGGACAATGAGCAGTTCTTC.

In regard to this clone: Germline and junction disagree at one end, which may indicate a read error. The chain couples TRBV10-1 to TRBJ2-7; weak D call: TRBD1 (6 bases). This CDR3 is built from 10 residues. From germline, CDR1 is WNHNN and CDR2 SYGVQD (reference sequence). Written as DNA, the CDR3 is TGCGCCAAACAGCGAGGCCCCACAGGGTTC. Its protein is CAKQRGPTGF.

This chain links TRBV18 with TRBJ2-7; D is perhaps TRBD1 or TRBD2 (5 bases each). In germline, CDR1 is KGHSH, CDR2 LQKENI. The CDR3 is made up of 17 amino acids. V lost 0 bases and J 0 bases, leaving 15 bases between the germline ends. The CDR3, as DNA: TGTGCCAGCTCACCACCGAATCTCGGGACCTTCTCCTACGAGCAGTACTTC. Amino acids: CASSPPNLGTFSYEQYF.

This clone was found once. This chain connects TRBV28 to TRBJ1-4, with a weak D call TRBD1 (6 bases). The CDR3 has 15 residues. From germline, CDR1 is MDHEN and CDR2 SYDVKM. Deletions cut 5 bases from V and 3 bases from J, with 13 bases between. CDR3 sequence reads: CASSAQGGSNEKLFF. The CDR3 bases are TGTGCCAGCAGTGCCCAAGGGGGTTCTAATGAAAAACTGTTTTTT.

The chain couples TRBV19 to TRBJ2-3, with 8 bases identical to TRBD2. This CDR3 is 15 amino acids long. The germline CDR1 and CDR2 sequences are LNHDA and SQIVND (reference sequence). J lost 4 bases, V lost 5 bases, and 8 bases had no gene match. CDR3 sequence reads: CASSLRGGAADTQYF. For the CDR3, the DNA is TGTGCCAGTAGTCTTCGGGGGGGGGCCGCAGATACGCAGTATTTT.